The sequence of this TCR beta chain was determined in a study of cytomegalovirus exposure and HLA in healthy donors. Whole-study results and caveats: From TCR beta sequences, most subjects' HLA-A and HLA-B alleles were reportedly predicted accurately. The study found most TCR sequences rare, yet found some public TCRs in many donors. In a later analysis, a missense DCLRE1C variant was linked to TCR beta V- and J-gene trimming. The study carried out a later analysis of TCR beta sequences. It associated 15,000 to 20,000 of them with specific HLA alleles at a false discovery rate of 0.05.

In the PCR, 60 Vbeta and 13 Jbeta primers were used. Method: immunoSEQ multiplex PCR; TCRdb's copy keeps in-frame clones and lacks some. In the table there are fewer than 150,000 clones, less than 90% of which are singletons. On this clone: Its antigen is not known.

This TCR was recovered from a man over 45 in good health and CMV-seronegative. Sequenced input: PBMCs.

CDR3 protein: CASSRVPGTGTGEQYF. The CDR3 DNA follows: TGCGCCAGCAGCCGGGTACCGGGGACAGGAACAGGCGAGCAGTACTTC. The chain is built from TRBV4-1 and TRBJ2-7; 8 bases map to TRBD1. CDR1 and CDR2 from the germline V gene are MGHRA and YSYEKL. This CDR3 is built from 16 residues. Germline trimming cut 4 bases from V and 6 bases from J; bases unmatched to any gene: 14.